These T cell receptor beta chains were read from a single sample in a study of follicular helper T cells after annual influenza vaccination. TCRdb's copy holds only in-frame clones and misses some; the assay was immunoSEQ multiplex PCR. In the table there are some 11,000 clones, around 80% of which are singletons. Source: CXCR5- memory CD4+ T cells sorted from blood, taken 6 weeks after influenza vaccination. These TCRs come from an adult who received the influenza vaccine. CDR3s include the opening cysteine and the closing phenylalanine or tryptophan. The order of the fields is J gene, clone size, CDR3 length, V gene, D gene, CDR3 DNA, CDR3 protein. D genes are given only for firm matches. Clone size is given for some rows only: seen once, a few or many times, or a class if the clone is expanded.

j_gene: TRBJ2-7
abundance: -
len: 16
v_gene: TRBV7-9
d_gene: -
CDR3nt: TGTGCCAGCAGCTTATGGGGCGGGACTTTCTCCTACGAGCAGTACTTC
CDR3aa: CASSLWGGTFSYEQYF

j_gene: TRBJ1-2
abundance: -
len: 12
v_gene: TRBV7-3
d_gene: -
CDR3nt: TGTGCCAGCAGCTTAAATGGGGTTGGCTACACCTTC
CDR3aa: CASSLNGVGYTF

j_gene: TRBJ2-7
abundance: few
len: 11
v_gene: TRBV20-1
d_gene: -
CDR3nt: TGCAGTGCTAGTTACGGGGACGAGCAGTACTTC
CDR3aa: CSASYGDEQYF

j_gene: TRBJ2-5
abundance: -
len: 15
v_gene: TRBV18
d_gene: -
CDR3nt: TGTGCCAGCTCACCCCCCGCAAGAAGAGGGGAGACCCAGTACTTC
CDR3aa: CASSPPARRGETQYF

j_gene: TRBJ1-5
abundance: -
len: 15
v_gene: TRBV7-9
d_gene: TRBD1
CDR3nt: TGTGCCAGCAGCTTAACAGGGGAAGGCAATCAGCCCCAGCATTTT
CDR3aa: CASSLTGEGNQPQHF

j_gene: TRBJ1-1
abundance: -
len: 13
v_gene: TRBV4-1
d_gene: -
CDR3nt: TGCGCCAGCAGCCAATATAGGAACACTGAAGCTTTCTTT
CDR3aa: CASSQYRNTEAFF

j_gene: TRBJ1-6
abundance: few
len: 14
v_gene: TRBV10-3
d_gene: -
CDR3nt: TGTGCCATCAGGACAGACGGAGGGTATTCACCCCTCCACTTT
CDR3aa: CAIRTDGGYSPLHF

j_gene: TRBJ2-2
abundance: -
len: 16
v_gene: TRBV19
d_gene: TRBD1
CDR3nt: TGTGCCAGTAGAATCGCCGGGACAGGGTATATCGGGGAGCTGTTTTTT
CDR3aa: CASRIAGTGYIGELFF

j_gene: TRBJ2-3
abundance: few
len: 15
v_gene: TRBV19
d_gene: -
CDR3nt: TGTGCCAGTAGTACACGGACAGCTAGCACAGATACGCAGTATTTT
CDR3aa: CASSTRTASTDTQYF

j_gene: TRBJ2-7
abundance: -
len: 14
v_gene: TRBV5-4
d_gene: -
CDR3nt: TGTGCCAGCAGCATGAAGGACGGACACTACGAGCAGTACTTC
CDR3aa: CASSMKDGHYEQYF

j_gene: TRBJ1-1
abundance: few
len: 15
v_gene: TRBV7-9
d_gene: -
CDR3nt: TGTGCCAGCAGCTTTGACGGGCGGATGAACACTGAAGCTTTCTTT
CDR3aa: CASSFDGRMNTEAFF

j_gene: TRBJ2-1
abundance: -
len: 14
v_gene: TRBV27
d_gene: TRBD1
CDR3nt: TGTGCCAGCAGACGTTCAGGGGGCATAAATGAGCAGTTCTTC
CDR3aa: CASRRSGGINEQFF

j_gene: TRBJ2-1
abundance: once
len: 15
v_gene: TRBV4-2
d_gene: -
CDR3nt: TGTGCCAGCAGCCAAGCCAGGACAGTCAACAATGAGCAGTTCTTC
CDR3aa: CASSQARTVNNEQFF

j_gene: TRBJ1-2
abundance: -
len: 17
v_gene: TRBV19
d_gene: -
CDR3nt: TGTGCCAGTAGTGCGACTCCGGCAAATCGAAAGACCTATGGCTACACCTTC
CDR3aa: CASSATPANRKTYGYTF

j_gene: TRBJ1-6
abundance: -
len: 14
v_gene: TRBV5-4
d_gene: -
CDR3nt: TGTGCCAGCAGCTTGGAAGGGAATAATTCACCCCTCCACTTT
CDR3aa: CASSLEGNNSPLHF

j_gene: TRBJ2-7
abundance: few
len: 14
v_gene: TRBV6-6
d_gene: -
CDR3nt: TGTGCCAGCAGTTCCGTTCTGCCAACCTACGAGCAGTACTTC
CDR3aa: CASSSVLPTYEQYF

j_gene: TRBJ2-7
abundance: -
len: 12
v_gene: TRBV23-1
d_gene: -
CDR3nt: TGCGCCAGCAGTCGTTTCGGTTACGAGCAGTACTTC
CDR3aa: CASSRFGYEQYF

j_gene: TRBJ2-6
abundance: -
len: 15
v_gene: TRBV5-1
d_gene: -
CDR3nt: TGCGCCAGCAGCTTGTTTCTGTCTGGGGCCAACGTCCTGACTTTC
CDR3aa: CASSLFLSGANVLTF

j_gene: TRBJ2-7
abundance: -
len: 14
v_gene: TRBV9
d_gene: -
CDR3nt: TGTGCCAGCAGCGTCACGACTGACTCCTACGAGCAGTACTTC
CDR3aa: CASSVTTDSYEQYF

j_gene: TRBJ2-7
abundance: -
len: 14
v_gene: TRBV7-2
d_gene: -
CDR3nt: TGTGCCAGCAGCTTAGCAGAGGAGCGCTACGAGCAGTACTTC
CDR3aa: CASSLAEERYEQYF

j_gene: TRBJ1-2
abundance: once
len: 12
v_gene: TRBV29-1
d_gene: -
CDR3nt: TGCAGCGTTGATCAGGGAGACTATGGCTACACCTTC
CDR3aa: CSVDQGDYGYTF

j_gene: TRBJ1-6
abundance: -
len: 15
v_gene: TRBV7-2
d_gene: TRBD1
CDR3nt: TGTGCCAGCAGCAAGGGACAGGGGGGTAATTCACCCCTCCACTTT
CDR3aa: CASSKGQGGNSPLHF

j_gene: TRBJ2-7
abundance: few
len: 13
v_gene: TRBV18
d_gene: -
CDR3nt: TGTGCCAGCTCAACGGGCCCCTCCTACGAGCAGTACTTC
CDR3aa: CASSTGPSYEQYF

j_gene: TRBJ2-3
abundance: -
len: 12
v_gene: TRBV5-1
d_gene: -
CDR3nt: TGCGCCAGCAGCTTAAGGGCGGATACGCAGTATTTT
CDR3aa: CASSLRADTQYF